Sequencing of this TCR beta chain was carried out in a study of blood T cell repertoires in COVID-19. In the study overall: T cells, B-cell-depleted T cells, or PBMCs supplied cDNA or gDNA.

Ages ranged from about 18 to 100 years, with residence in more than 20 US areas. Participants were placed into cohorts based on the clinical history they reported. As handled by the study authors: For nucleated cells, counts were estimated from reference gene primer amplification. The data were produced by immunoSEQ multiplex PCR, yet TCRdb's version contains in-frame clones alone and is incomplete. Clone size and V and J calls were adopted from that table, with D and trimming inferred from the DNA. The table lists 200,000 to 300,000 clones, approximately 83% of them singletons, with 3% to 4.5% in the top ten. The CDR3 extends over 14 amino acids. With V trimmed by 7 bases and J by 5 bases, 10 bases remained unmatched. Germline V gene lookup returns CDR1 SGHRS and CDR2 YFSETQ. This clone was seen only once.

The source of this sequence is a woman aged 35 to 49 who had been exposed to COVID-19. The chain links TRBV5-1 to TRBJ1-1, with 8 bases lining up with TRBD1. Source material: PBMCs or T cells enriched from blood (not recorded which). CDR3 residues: CASRTTGVGTEAFF. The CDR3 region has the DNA TGCGCCAGCCGAACGACAGGGGTGGGGACTGAAGCTTTCTTT.